The clone carrying this T cell receptor beta chain turned up a few times. The entry originates in a study of blood T cell repertoires in COVID-19. Assay used: immunoSEQ multiplex PCR; TCRdb lists only in-frame clones, some missing. The data contain approximately 61,000 clones, approximately 80% of them singletons. Trimming cost V 3 bases and J 1 base; bases outside gene matches: 6. Germline V gene lookup returns CDR1 KGHSH and CDR2 LQKENI. This CDR3 is built from 16 residues. This chain uses TRBV18 with TRBJ1-3, with 7 bases lining up with TRBD1. Sample: peripheral blood. The TCR sequence derives from a man in his fifties or sixties with COVID-19, enrolled during active disease. The CDR3 nucleotides are TGTGCCAGCTCACCCTCGGCGACAGGGTCTGGAAACACCATATATTTT. Its translation is CASSPSATGSGNTIYF.